The 5 T cell receptor beta chains below all came from one sample that was sequenced in a study of cytomegalovirus exposure and HLA in healthy donors. The PCR was carried out with 60 Vbeta primers and 13 Jbeta primers. TCRdb keeps only in-frame clones here, not all; method: immunoSEQ multiplex PCR. Found here are approximately 260,000 clones, around four fifths of them singletons; the top ten hold approximately 2%. Source material: PBMCs. The origin of the receptors is a woman in her 40s in good health and CMV-seropositive.

This clone has more than one count but fewer than ten. This chain connects TRBV4-3 to TRBJ1-3; D gene uncertain. V shed 0 bases and J shed 8 bases, with 14 bases lying between them. Germline-derived CDR1 and CDR2 are LGHNA and YSLEER. The CDR3 extends over 15 amino acids. The CDR3 sequence is CASSQDLDGGYTIYF. Written as DNA, the CDR3 is TGCGCCAGCAGCCAAGATCTGGACGGAGGATACACCATATATTTT.

This sequence joins TRBV28 and TRBJ1-6; unclear D gene. The CDR3 covers 17 residues. The germline V gene has CDR1 MDHEN and CDR2 SYDVKM. The V end was cut by 5 bases, the J end by 4 bases, with 18 bases between. In DNA form, the CDR3 reads TGTGCCAGCAGTCCTAAGCGGGGAACAGCTTATAATTCACCCCTCCACTTT. It codes for CASSPKRGTAYNSPLHF.

V is TRBV7-6 and J is TRBJ2-7, with 9 bases matching TRBD1. Germline assignment: CDR1 SGHVS and CDR2 FNYEAQ. This CDR3 contains 14 residues. Germline trimming cut 5 bases from V and 6 bases from J; bases unmatched to any gene: 8. The CDR3 spells CASSEGTGNREQYF. CDR3 DNA sequence: TGTGCCAGCAGCGAAGGGACAGGGAACCGCGAGCAGTACTTC.

The CDR3 nucleotides are TGTGCCAGCAGTTTATTAGCAGCGCCCGACACTGAAGCTTTCTTT. Translation: CASSLLAAPDTEAFF. The chain combines TRBV28 with TRBJ1-1; no clear D gene. This CDR3 region has 15 residues. The ends were cut back, 1 base at V and 3 bases at J, with 12 bases in the middle. Germline V gene lookup returns CDR1 MDHEN and CDR2 SYDVKM.

The chain combines TRBV30 with TRBJ1-2; D possibly corresponds to TRBD1 (6 bases). V lost 1 base, J lost 3 bases, and 9 bases lay in between. The CDR3 has 13 residues. Germline CDR1 is GTSNPN and CDR2 is SVGIG (reference sequence). The CDR3 sequence: CAWSATGHYGYTF. CDR3 nucleotides: TGTGCCTGGAGTGCCACAGGGCACTATGGCTACACCTTC.